A single sample gave rise to the 22 T cell receptor beta chains below, sequenced in a study of blood T cell repertoires in COVID-19. Method: immunoSEQ multiplex PCR; TCRdb's copy keeps in-frame clones and lacks some. The sample records roughly 130,000 clones, 70% to 80% being singletons. The sequencing input was peripheral blood. All receptors derive from a woman aged 70-85 years with COVID-19, enrolled during active disease.

The genes are TRBV29-1 and TRBJ2-7, with TRBD2 as a possible D gene (7 bases). The V end lost 3 bases, the J end lost 8 bases, and 17 bases lay between the germline ends. The CDR3 runs to 13 residues. CDR1 is SQVTM, CDR2 ANQGSEA, per germline. The CDR3 loop is CSVENGGRTKQYF. The CDR3 bases are TGCAGCGTTGAGAACGGGGGGCGTACAAAGCAGTACTTC.

V is TRBV5-8 and J is TRBJ1-1; possibly TRBD1 for D (5 bases). Germline CDR1 is SGHTS and CDR2 is YDEGEE. This CDR3 is 13 amino acids long. The V gene lost 4 bases and the J gene lost 1 base, with 8 bases spanning the gap. CDR3 protein: CASSRTGNTEAFF. The DNA for the CDR3 is TGTGCCAGCAGCCGCACAGGGAACACTGAAGCTTTCTTT.

This rearrangement joins TRBV7-9 to TRBJ2-3; 12 bases fit TRBD2. In germline, CDR1 is SEHNR, CDR2 FQNEAQ (reference sequence). J was trimmed by 0 bases and V by 1 base; bases with no gene match: 2. The CDR3 extends over 17 amino acids. Written as DNA, the CDR3 is TGTGCCAGCAGCTTAGGGACTAGCGGGGTTAGCACAGATACGCAGTATTTT. Its translation is CASSLGTSGVSTDTQYF.

V is TRBV4-2 and J is TRBJ1-3, with 10 bases identical to TRBD1. The CDR3 loop spans 19 amino acids. Trimming cost V 4 bases and J 2 bases; bases outside gene matches: 14. The germline V gene encodes CDR1 LGHNA and CDR2 YNFKEQ. CDR3 DNA sequence: TGTGCCAGCAGCCGAGGCAGACAGGGGGCATTCTTTACTGGAAACACCATATATTTT. Amino acids: CASSRGRQGAFFTGNTIYF.

This sequence joins TRBV7-8 and TRBJ2-2; tentative D call: TRBD2 (6 bases). This CDR3 region has 16 residues. Trimming stripped 4 bases from V and 0 bases from J, with 12 bases between. Germline values: CDR1 SGHVS, CDR2 FQNEAQ. The CDR3 is CASSSIAVANTGELFF. The CDR3 DNA sequence: TGTGCCAGCAGCTCGATAGCGGTTGCGAACACCGGGGAGCTGTTTTTT.

The rearrangement uses TRBV10-3 and TRBJ1-2, with D perhaps matching TRBD1 (5 bases). The CDR3 totals 15 residues. V shed 6 bases and J shed 3 bases, with 17 bases lying between them. Germline CDR1 reads ENHRY; CDR2 reads SYGVKD. The DNA for the CDR3 is TGTGCCATCAGCCCCGAGATCGGCAGGGACTATGGCTACACCTTC. This encodes CAISPEIGRDYGYTF.

This clone was seen ten or more times. The V gene is TRBV5-5, the J gene TRBJ1-3; TRBD1 is a possible D gene (5 bases). CDR1 and CDR2 from the germline V gene are SGHKS and YYEKEE (reference sequence). V was trimmed by 5 bases and J by 0 bases, leaving 12 bases between them. There are 15 residues in the CDR3. This CDR3 reads CASSSGQSSGNTIYF. The CDR3 region has the DNA TGTGCCAGCAGTTCAGGGCAATCCTCTGGAAACACCATATATTTT.

At least ten counts were recorded for this clone. The V and J genes are TRBV5-1 and TRBJ2-1; D gene unclear. Trimming removed 4 bases from V and 7 bases from J, with 6 bases in between. This CDR3 contains 11 residues. In germline, CDR1 is SGHRS, CDR2 YFSETQ. The CDR3 here is CASSGRNEQFF. CDR3 nucleotide sequence: TGCGCCAGCAGCGGCAGGAATGAGCAGTTCTTC.

V is TRBV2 and J is TRBJ1-1; D remains unclear. With 5 bases removed from V and 0 bases from J, the gap between germline ends came to 13 bases. Germline lookup yields CDR1 SNHLY and CDR2 FYNNEI. The CDR3 is made up of 15 amino acids. The CDR3 bases are TGTGCCAGCAGTTCGAGCAGGAATATGAACACTGAAGCTTTCTTT. Amino acid sequence: CASSSSRNMNTEAFF.

The rearrangement joins TRBV3-1 (or the pseudogene TRBV3-2) to TRBJ2-1, with 9 bases matching TRBD2. Losses at the gene ends were 0 bases for V and 8 bases for J; bases not matched to a gene: 8. This CDR3 spans 16 amino acids. Germline CDR1 reads LGHDT; CDR2 reads YNNKEL (reference sequence). CDR3 coding DNA: TGTGCCAGCAGCCAAGATATCGGCGGGGGGGCCGATGAGCAGTTCTTC. Its protein product is CASSQDIGGGADEQFF.

This clone occurred many times. This chain uses TRBV18 with TRBJ1-1, with D possibly being TRBD1 (5 bases). V was shortened by 3 bases and J by 3 bases, with 23 bases between the two germline ends. The CDR3 loop spans 18 amino acids. The V gene's germline CDR1 is KGHSH and CDR2 LQKENI. CDR3 sequence: CASSPPLRLGAKDTEAFF. In DNA form, the CDR3 reads TGTGCCAGCTCACCCCCATTAAGGTTAGGGGCGAAGGACACTGAAGCTTTCTTT.

CDR3 DNA: TGTGCCAGCACGACAGGGGGTGGGTACGAGCAGTACTTC. Translating it yields CASTTGGGYEQYF. The genes are TRBV28 and TRBJ2-7, with 9 bases aligning to TRBD1. V was pared by 7 bases and J by 4 bases, with 5 bases of the junction left unmatched. The CDR3 length is 13 residues. Germline V gives CDR1 MDHEN, CDR2 SYDVKM.

This clone was picked up one time. This chain connects TRBV5-1 to TRBJ2-6; 8 nucleotides agree with TRBD1. Germline V gene lookup returns CDR1 SGHRS and CDR2 YFSETQ. The trim removed 6 bases at V and 2 bases at J, leaving 7 bases unmatched. CDR3 length: 16 amino acids. The CDR3 loop reads CASTLQGAAGANVLTF. As DNA, the CDR3 is TGCGCCAGCACACTTCAGGGGGCTGCTGGGGCCAACGTCCTGACTTTC.

V gene TRBV19 combines with J gene TRBJ2-1; TRBD2 matches 10 bases. The CDR3 sequence is 16 residues long. The germline gives CDR1 LNHDA, CDR2 SQIVND (reference sequence). V lost 8 bases and J lost 9; bases outside the gene matches: 16. CDR3 protein: CASSARGLALGGEQFF. The CDR3 DNA reads TGTGCCAGTTCCGCCCGGGGACTAGCGTTGGGAGGTGAGCAGTTCTTC.

CDR3 protein: CASMHGQGNEKLFF. The CDR3 bases are TGTGCCAGCATGCATGGACAGGGAAATGAAAAACTGTTTTTT. V usage is TRBV19 and J usage is TRBJ1-4; 8 nucleotides line up with TRBD1. This CDR3 has 14 residues. With V trimmed by 9 bases and J by 5 bases, 8 bases remained unmatched. Germline CDR1 reads LNHDA; CDR2 reads SQIVND (reference sequence).

The chain joins TRBV7-2 to TRBJ1-5, with a weak D call TRBD1 (5 bases). The CDR3 is made up of 14 amino acids. Trimming cost V 7 bases and J 3 bases, with 13 bases left between them. The germline V gene encodes CDR1 SGHTA and CDR2 FQGNSA. In DNA form, the CDR3 reads TGTGCCAGCAACTCTCCGGGGGACAATCAGCCCCAGCATTTT. It translates to CASNSPGDNQPQHF. Full variable domain (missing parts from reference TRBV7-2 and TRBJ1-5): GAGVSQSPSNKVTEKGKDVELRCDPISGHTALYWYRQSLGQGLEFLIYFQGNSAPDKSGLPSDRFSAERTGGSVSTLTIQRTQQEDSAVYLCASNSPGDNQPQHFGDGTRLSIL.

The sample holds a few counts of this clone. The identical CDR3 is also encoded by other nucleotide sequences in the sample. The chain links TRBV5-5 to TRBJ2-1; the match to TRBD2 covers 10 bases. The V gene's germline CDR1 is SGHKS and CDR2 YYEKEE (reference sequence). V gave up 4 bases and J gave up 8 bases; unmatched junction bases: 12. The CDR3 is 16 amino acids. The CDR3 DNA sequence: TGTGCCAGCAGCCGCCGACTAGCGGGTATTGGCGATGAGCAGTTCTTC. This codes for CASSRRLAGIGDEQFF.

The genes are TRBV4-1 and TRBJ1-1; D gene ambiguous. There are 13 residues in the CDR3. V lost 4 bases and J lost 10, with 16 bases in between. Germline CDR1 and CDR2: MGHRA and YSYEKL. The CDR3 protein is CASSPTAEGAAFF. CDR3 bases: TGCGCCAGCAGCCCAACCGCCGAGGGTGCAGCTTTCTTT.

The chain joins TRBV2 to TRBJ1-2; maybe TRBD1 (6 bases). Germline V CDR1 and CDR2: SNHLY, FYNNEI. This CDR3 has 12 residues. Trimming stripped 9 bases from V and 5 bases from J, with 13 bases between. The CDR3 bases are TGTGCCAGAAGCGAGGACAGATATGGCTACACCTTC. Amino acids: CARSEDRYGYTF.

The chain uses TRBV19 and TRBJ2-5; D is unclear. Trimming removed 1 base at V and 5 bases at J, with 8 bases between. This CDR3 is built from 13 residues. Germline V lookup: CDR1 LNHDA, CDR2 SQIVND (reference sequence). The CDR3 region is CASSIVDRETQYF. The CDR3 DNA is TGTGCCAGTAGTATAGTAGATCGCGAGACCCAGTACTTC.

This clone was observed a handful of times. The chain is built from TRBV3-1 (or the pseudogene TRBV3-2) and TRBJ1-6; TRBD1 is a possible D gene (6 bases). V shed 1 base and J shed 10 bases, with 11 bases lying between them. Germline V gene sequence: CDR1 LGHDT, CDR2 YNNKEL (reference sequence). This CDR3 has 14 residues. The CDR3 reads CASSQAGGQSPLHF. The CDR3 nucleotides are TGTGCCAGCAGCCAAGCCGGGGGGCAGTCACCCCTCCACTTT.

The chain recombines TRBV11-2 with TRBJ1-4; D unclear. The germline V gene encodes CDR1 SGHAT and CDR2 FQNNGV. This CDR3 region has 13 residues. The ends were cut back, 4 bases at V and 4 bases at J, with 7 bases in the middle. The CDR3 protein is CASSYGINEKLFF. In nucleotides, the CDR3 is TGTGCCAGCAGCTACGGGATTAATGAAAAACTGTTTTTT. The variable domain in full, completed from reference TRBV11-2 and TRBJ1-4, reads EAGVAQSPRYKIIEKRQSVAFWCNPISGHATLYWYQQILGQGPKLLIQFQNNGVVDDSQLPKDRFSAERLKGVDSTLKIQPAKLEDSAVYLCASSYGINEKLFFGSGTQLSVL.